A single sample is the source of the 27 T cell receptor beta chains below, sequenced in a study of radiotherapy plus CTLA-4 blockade in lung cancer. Libraries were prepared by immunoSEQ multiplex PCR; TCRdb keeps only in-frame clonotypes and omits some of them. The sample carries over 75,000 clones, roughly 85% recorded once. Sample: peripheral blood, taken from a patient treated with radiotherapy plus ipilimumab. These receptors were collected from a human donor with non-small cell lung cancer who had stable disease on radiotherapy plus ipilimumab.

The rearrangement uses TRBV28 and TRBJ2-3; 7 bases are shared with TRBD2. The CDR3 loop spans 17 amino acids. Germline CDR1 MDHEN, CDR2 SYDVKM. The V and J ends lost 2 bases and 6 bases, in that order; junction bases with no gene match: 14. CDR3 region: CASSLILAVTWGDTQYF. The CDR3 DNA reads as TGTGCCAGCAGTTTAATCCTAGCGGTAACCTGGGGGGATACGCAGTATTTT.

This chain uses TRBV11-3 with TRBJ1-5; D call uncertain. V was cut by 5 bases and J by 2 bases, with 19 bases left in between. The V gene's germline CDR1 is SGHNT and CDR2 YENEEA. This CDR3 spans 17 amino acids. The CDR3 DNA reads TGTGCCAGCAGCAGACCGGGGTTCGGACGGGGCAATCAGCCCCAGCATTTT. Translated, it gives CASSRPGFGRGNQPQHF.

This clone was observed a handful of times. The chain recombines TRBV18 with TRBJ1-5, with a weak D call TRBD1 (5 bases). V lost 3 bases and J lost 5, with 11 bases in between. The CDR3 sequence is 14 residues long. CDR1 is KGHSH, CDR2 LQKENI, per germline. The CDR3 sequence is CASSPGAVDQPQHF. The CDR3 nucleotides are TGTGCCAGCTCACCCGGGGCAGTTGATCAGCCCCAGCATTTT.

The chain joins TRBV30 to TRBJ1-1; weak D call: TRBD1 (6 bases). Germline CDR1 is GTSNPN and CDR2 is SVGIG (reference sequence). The CDR3 is 14 residues long. CDR3 protein: CAYRAPYLNTEAFF. The DNA for the CDR3 is TGTGCTTACAGGGCCCCGTATTTGAACACTGAAGCTTTCTTT.

The table lists this clone with a count of one. The CDR3 loop reads CASSPPGLAKNIQYF. In nucleotides, the CDR3 is TGTGCCAGCAGTCCCCCGGGTTTAGCCAAAAACATTCAGTACTTC. The V and J genes are TRBV28 and TRBJ2-4; D not certain. CDR1 MDHEN and CDR2 SYDVKM come from the germline V gene. This CDR3 has 15 residues. Deletions cut 5 bases from V and 0 bases from J, with 11 bases between.

The chain links TRBV7-8 to TRBJ2-1, with 7 nucleotides matching TRBD2. With V trimmed by 5 bases and J by 1 base, 14 bases remained unmatched. From germline, CDR1 is SGHVS and CDR2 FQNEAQ. The CDR3 loop spans 18 amino acids. The CDR3: CASSTGSPGLLSYNEQFF. The CDR3 DNA is TGTGCCAGCAGCACAGGTAGTCCGGGACTACTTTCCTACAATGAGCAGTTCTTC. Full variable domain (outside the CDR3, taken from reference TRBV7-8 and TRBJ2-1): GAGVSQSPRYKVAKRGQDVALRCDPISGHVSLFWYQQALGQGPEFLTYFQNEAQLDKSGLPSDRFFAERPEGSVSTLKIQRTQQEDSAVYLCASSTGSPGLLSYNEQFFGPGTRLTVL.

This chain joins TRBV7-9 and TRBJ2-5; TRBD1 matches at 7 bases. V lost 2 bases to trimming and J lost 0 bases; unmatched junction nucleotides: 6. In germline, CDR1 is SEHNR, CDR2 FQNEAQ (reference sequence). This CDR3 comprises 16 residues. This chain's CDR3 is CASSLRTGENQETQYF. The CDR3, as DNA: TGTGCCAGCAGCTTACGGACAGGAGAGAACCAAGAGACCCAGTACTTC.

The V and J genes are TRBV5-1 and TRBJ2-7; tentative D call: TRBD2 (6 bases). In germline, CDR1 is SGHRS, CDR2 YFSETQ. V was pared by 3 bases and J by 4 bases, with 8 bases between. There are 12 residues in the CDR3. The CDR3 DNA reads as TGCGCCAGCAGCTCGGAGGGATACGAGCAGTACTTC. It encodes CASSSEGYEQYF.

The chain has TRBV7-9 and TRBJ1-2; 7 nucleotides agree with TRBD1. Trimming took 5 bases from V and 7 from J; bases not matched to a gene: 4. This CDR3 has 12 amino acids. Per germline, CDR1 SEHNR and CDR2 FQNEAQ (reference sequence). The CDR3: CASSEKGAGYTF. CDR3 sequence (DNA): TGTGCCAGCAGCGAAAAGGGGGCTGGCTACACCTTC. The variable domain in full, with the rest retrieved from reference TRBV7-9 and TRBJ1-2, is DTGVSQNPRHKITKRGQNVTFRCDPISEHNRLYWYRQTLGQGPEFLTYFQNEAQLEKSRLLSDRFSAERPKGSFSTLEIQRTEQGDSAMYLCASSEKGAGYTFGSGTRLTVV.

The rearrangement joins TRBV7-6 to TRBJ1-1, with unresolved D. The CDR3 totals 14 residues. With 3 bases removed from V and 1 base from J, the gap between germline ends came to 9 bases. Per germline, CDR1 SGHVS and CDR2 FNYEAQ. CDR3 in DNA: TGTGCCAGCAGCTTGAGTCGTTCGAACACTGAAGCTTTCTTT. It yields the protein CASSLSRSNTEAFF.

The J gene is TRBJ1-2, the V gene TRBV6-5; D is possibly TRBD1 (6 bases). Deletions cut 5 bases from V and 13 bases from J, with 14 bases between. The CDR3 length is 11 residues. Germline assignment: CDR1 MNHEY and CDR2 SVGAGI. This chain's CDR3 is CASSERTVCTF. CDR3 DNA sequence: TGTGCCAGCAGTGAGAGGACAGTCTGCACCTTC.

The chain uses TRBV25-1 and TRBJ1-2; D gene uncertain. Deletions cut 1 base from V and 6 bases from J, with 15 bases between. Germline-derived CDR1 and CDR2 are MGHDK and SYGVNS. This CDR3 is 15 amino acids long. CDR3 nucleotide sequence: TGTGCCAGCAGTGAATGGGGAGGGCACACCCATGGCTACACCTTC. Its protein is CASSEWGGHTHGYTF.

This chain uses TRBV18 with TRBJ1-5; possible D gene TRBD1, 6 bases. Trimming left V 4 bases short and J 4 bases short, with 11 bases between. Germline assignment: CDR1 KGHSH and CDR2 LQKENI. This CDR3 has 14 amino acids. The CDR3 DNA is TGTGCCAGCTCACTAAGCACAGGGAATCAGCCCCAGCATTTT. Protein: CASSLSTGNQPQHF.

As for this clone: One end of the junction varies from germline; a read error may be responsible. The chain couples TRBV7-8 to TRBJ2-7; 10 bases are shared with TRBD2. CDR3 size: 14 residues. Germline-derived CDR1 and CDR2 are SGHVS and FQNEAQ. The CDR3 DNA is TGTGCCAGCATCTTACTAGCGGGGCCCTACGAGCAGTACTTC. This encodes CASILLAGPYEQYF.

J is TRBJ2-3 and V is TRBV5-1, with TRBD2 matching over 11 bases. The CDR3 has 17 amino acids. The germline CDR1 and CDR2 sequences are SGHRS and YFSETQ. Germline trimming cut 1 base from V and 2 bases from J; bases unmatched to any gene: 6. CDR3 coding DNA: TGCGCCAGCAGCTTGCTAGCGGGGGGACACACCACAGATACGCAGTATTTT. It yields the protein CASSLLAGGHTTDTQYF.

The gene calls are TRBV6-1 and TRBJ2-1, with 8 bases matching TRBD1. Looked up from germline, CDR1 is MNHNS and CDR2 is SASEGT. Unmatched junction bases numbered 3, after V lost 5 bases and J lost 9 bases. This CDR3 is built from 12 residues. The CDR3, as DNA: TGTGCCAGCAGTAGGACAGGGAGTGAGCAGTTCTTC. Translated, it gives CASSRTGSEQFF.

The chain links TRBV5-1 to TRBJ1-5; D gene uncertain. This CDR3 region has 15 residues. The V end was cut by 1 base, the J end by 0 bases, with 8 bases between. Germline V gene data show CDR1 as SGHRS and CDR2 as YFSETQ. The CDR3, as DNA: TGCGCCAGCAGCTTGCAGCCGGATAGCAATCAGCCCCAGCATTTT. Translating gives CASSLQPDSNQPQHF.

The chain recombines TRBV7-9 with TRBJ2-7; D possibly corresponds to TRBD1 (7 bases). V lost 3 bases to trimming and J lost 2 bases, with 26 bases between them. The CDR3 contains 19 residues. Germline loops: CDR1 SEHNR, CDR2 FQNEAQ (reference sequence). CDR3: CASSLLGGGGQAIPYEQYF. The CDR3 region has the DNA TGTGCCAGCAGCTTGTTAGGGGGAGGCGGACAGGCCATCCCCTACGAGCAGTACTTC.

This clone has only one observation. V is TRBV9 and J is TRBJ2-3; D call uncertain. Trimming removed 0 bases from V and 0 bases from J, with 8 bases in between. The CDR3 loop spans 15 amino acids. The germline gives CDR1 SGDLS, CDR2 YYNGEE. CDR3 sequence: CASSVGSGSTDTQYF. The CDR3 DNA reads as TGTGCCAGCAGCGTAGGATCTGGGAGCACAGATACGCAGTATTTT.

V and J are TRBV7-7 and TRBJ2-1; 7 nucleotides line up with TRBD2. CDR3 length: 18 residues. The V and J ends lost 1 base and 4 bases, in that order; junction bases with no gene match: 13. CDR1 and CDR2 from the germline V gene are SSHAT and FNYEAQ (reference sequence). Here the CDR3 reads CASSLGSVAGRAYNEQFF. The CDR3 bases are TGTGCCAGCAGCTTAGGCAGTGTGGCAGGGAGGGCATACAATGAGCAGTTCTTC.

The chain carries TRBV5-5 and TRBJ1-5; possibly TRBD1 for D (6 bases). Deletions cut 0 bases from V and 4 bases from J, with 14 bases between. Germline V gene lookup returns CDR1 SGHKS and CDR2 YYEKEE (reference sequence). This CDR3 spans 16 amino acids. The CDR3 nucleotides read TGTGCCAGCAGCTTGGTGAGTGGCAGGGGAAATCAGCCCCAGCATTTT. As protein: CASSLVSGRGNQPQHF.

This chain connects TRBV9 to TRBJ2-7; tentatively, D is TRBD2 (7 bases). Trimming cost V 0 bases and J 2 bases, with 12 bases left between them. The germline V gene has CDR1 SGDLS and CDR2 YYNGEE. The CDR3 consists of 15 residues. CDR3 nucleotide sequence: TGTGCCAGCAGCGTAGGAGGGGGGGCCACCTACGAGCAGTACTTC. This gives the protein CASSVGGGATYEQYF.

V and J are TRBV5-5 and TRBJ2-7; 9 nucleotides line up with TRBD1. The V segment lost 2 bases and the J segment 1 base; nucleotides outside the gene matches: 7. The V gene's germline CDR1 is SGHKS and CDR2 YYEKEE (reference sequence). The CDR3 has 16 residues. DNA of the CDR3: TGTGCCAGCAGCTTAGAAGGGGACAGGGTTTCCTACGAGCAGTACTTC. Encoded protein: CASSLEGDRVSYEQYF.

The chain couples TRBV6-1 to TRBJ2-2, with D possibly called TRBD1 or TRBD2 (5 bases each). Trimming removed 6 bases from V and 10 bases from J, with 18 bases in between. The CDR3 is 14 amino acids. Germline values: CDR1 MNHNS, CDR2 SASEGT. Written as DNA, the CDR3 is TGTGCCAGCAGGCCCCCGGGACCAGGGCTGGAGCTGTTTTTT. Protein: CASRPPGPGLELFF.

V is TRBV6-1 and J is TRBJ1-1; D is uncertain. Trimming took off 2 bases at V and 0 bases at J, with 10 bases between the two ends. Looked up from germline, CDR1 is MNHNS and CDR2 is SASEGT. This CDR3 is built from 15 residues. The CDR3 here is CASSEWRGLNTEAFF. The CDR3 DNA reads as TGTGCCAGCAGTGAATGGCGGGGTCTGAACACTGAAGCTTTCTTT.

The chain recombines TRBV2 with TRBJ2-5; 7 bases agree with TRBD1. CDR3 length equals 13 residues. Germline values: CDR1 SNHLY, CDR2 FYNNEI. The ends lost 7 bases at V and 4 bases at J; junction bases unmatched: 6. The CDR3 reads CASTGTALETQYF. Written as DNA, the CDR3 is TGTGCCAGCACTGGGACAGCCCTAGAGACCCAGTACTTC.

The chain carries TRBV7-5 and TRBJ2-5; the table's D gene call, TRBD1, was not cross checked with the DNA. TRBV7-5 is reported as a pseudogene. This CDR3 has 14 amino acids. The CDR3 nucleotides read TGTGTCAGAAGCTTTCGGGCAGGGGGAGAGACCCAGTACTTC. It translates to CVRSFRAGGETQYF.